One and the same sample provided the 8 T cell receptor beta chains below, sequenced in a study of T cell responses to AZD1222 COVID-19 vaccine. The method was immunoSEQ multiplex PCR; TCRdb's version includes in-frame clones alone and lacks a portion of them. The data show roughly 100,000 clones, around 86% seen once. The material sequenced was peripheral blood, taken on day 0 of AZD1222 vaccination. The receptors come from an adult in good health.

The chain couples TRBV7-9 to TRBJ2-2; 8 bases match TRBD2. The CDR3 covers 15 residues. With 8 bases clipped from V and 4 bases from J, the junction kept 9 bases outside the gene matches. Germline V gene sequence: CDR1 SEHNR, CDR2 FQNEAQ (reference sequence). This CDR3 is CASGPRGGGTGELFF. DNA of the CDR3: TGTGCCAGCGGACCTCGGGGGGGCGGCACCGGGGAGCTGTTTTTT.

The chain links TRBV27 to TRBJ2-7, with D perhaps matching TRBD1 or TRBD2 (5 bases each). The CDR3 contains 16 residues. The V and J ends lost 5 bases and 0 bases respectively, with 17 bases between them. Germline V lookup: CDR1 MNHEY, CDR2 SMNVEV (reference sequence). The CDR3, as DNA: TGTGCCAGCAGTGAGGGCCGGCAGGGAATCTCCTACGAGCAGTACTTC. Amino acids: CASSEGRQGISYEQYF.

This chain uses TRBV29-1 with TRBJ2-1; perhaps D is TRBD1 or TRBD2 (5 bases each). The V gene lost 7 bases and the J gene lost 7 bases, with 20 bases spanning the gap. The CDR3 is made up of 14 amino acids. The germline V gene encodes CDR1 SQVTM and CDR2 ANQGSEA. The CDR3 DNA is TGCAGCGCAAACGTAGAGGGGTACTGGAATGAGCAGTTCTTC. Amino acid sequence: CSANVEGYWNEQFF.

CDR3 DNA sequence: TGTGCCAGCAGCCCACCTCCTGGGGCCAACGTCCTGACTTTC. Protein product: CASSPPPGANVLTF. V and J are TRBV7-2 and TRBJ2-6; no definite D call. The germline V gene has CDR1 SGHTA and CDR2 FQGNSA. The CDR3 has 14 residues. Trimming shortened V by 5 bases and J by 2 bases, and 7 bases separated the two germline ends. The full variable domain, its missing parts supplied by reference TRBV7-2 and TRBJ2-6, is GAGVSQSPSNKVTEKGKDVELRCDPISGHTALYWYRQSLGQGLEFLIYFQGNSAPDKSGLPSDRFSAERTGGSVSTLTIQRTQQEDSAVYLCASSPPPGANVLTFGAGSRLTVL.

The chain links TRBV19 to TRBJ1-5; a weak D match, TRBD1 (5 bases). The CDR3 loop spans 14 amino acids. Trimming removed 1 base at V and 6 bases at J, with 10 bases between. Germline CDR1 is LNHDA and CDR2 is SQIVND (reference sequence). The CDR3 region is CASSIARDSQPQHF. The CDR3 bases are TGTGCCAGTAGTATAGCCAGGGATAGTCAGCCCCAGCATTTT. The complete variable domain, with remaining parts taken from reference TRBV19 and TRBJ1-5, reads DGGITQSPKYLFRKEGQNVTLSCEQNLNHDAMYWYRQDPGQGLRLIYYSQIVNDFQKGDIAEGYSVSREKKESFPLTVTSAQKNPTAFYLCASSIARDSQPQHFGDGTRLSIL.

The V and J genes are TRBV28 and TRBJ2-7, with 8 bases aligning to TRBD1. V lost 0 bases and J lost 6; bases outside the gene matches: 10. The CDR3 has 16 amino acids. Germline V gives CDR1 MDHEN, CDR2 SYDVKM. CDR3 nucleotide sequence: TGTGCCAGCAGTTTATGGTCAGGGGGCCGGATACGCGAGCAGTACTTC. This translates into CASSLWSGGRIREQYF.

This chain uses TRBV6-1 with TRBJ1-2; unclear D gene. From germline, CDR1 is MNHNS and CDR2 SASEGT. With 1 base removed from V and 4 bases from J, the gap between germline ends came to 7 bases. This CDR3 spans 13 amino acids. CDR3 sequence: CASSEDAGYGYTF. The CDR3 DNA follows: TGTGCCAGCAGTGAAGACGCCGGCTATGGCTACACCTTC.

The CDR3 is CASSYPGHTNTEAFF. The CDR3 DNA follows: TGTGCCAGCAGCTACCCGGGACACACGAACACTGAAGCTTTCTTT. The chain employs TRBV4-2 and TRBJ1-1; maybe TRBD1 (6 bases). Deletions cut 5 bases from V and 1 base from J, with 14 bases between. Germline V gene lookup returns CDR1 LGHNA and CDR2 YNFKEQ. This CDR3 is 15 amino acids long.